This TCR beta chain is drawn from a study of T-cell memory formation after mild COVID-19. Study-wide context: In these data, TCR clusters were largely donor specific. Overall study findings and caveats: Shrinking CD4+ clones resided mostly in CM and EM, and CD8+ ones in EMRA.

MiXCR, run by TCRdb on the 5' RACE reads, gives a single entry per CDR3 protein. The repertoire has some 57,000 distinct CDR3 sequences, roughly an eighth of them found once; the top ten carry 24%. This clonotype turned up a few times. The antigen remains undetermined. Sequenced material: PBMCs or a T cell subset sorted from them (not recorded which). This TCR was sampled from a man aged 18 to 30 who had mild COVID-19 (a few samples of this study predate the infection). Cell type and time point are not known.

The CDR3 region is CSARASMGRNEQFF. CDR3 in DNA: TGCAGTGCTAGAGCGTCAATGGGGCGCAATGAGCAGTTCTTC. The chain carries TRBV20-1 and TRBJ2-1, with a weak D call TRBD1 (5 bases). The V end was cut by 1 base, the J end by 6 bases, with 13 bases between. Germline V gene lookup returns CDR1 DFQATT and CDR2 SNEGSKA (reference sequence). CDR3 length: 14 residues.